One and the same sample provided the 24 T cell receptor beta chains below, sequenced in a study of blood T cell repertoires in COVID-19. Sequencing used immunoSEQ multiplex PCR; TCRdb keeps in-frame clones, though not all of them. The profile shows some 59,000 clones, roughly 87% of them singletons. The sample was peripheral blood. The receptors come from a man between 60 and 75 years old with acute or convalescent COVID-19.

The chain uses TRBV11-1 and TRBJ2-5; possible D gene TRBD2, 5 bases. This CDR3 is built from 10 residues. The V gene's germline CDR1 is SGHAT and CDR2 FQDESV (reference sequence). V was pared by 11 bases and J by 9 bases, with 13 bases between. The CDR3 here is CAAAVEAQYF. The CDR3, as DNA: TGTGCCGCAGCGGTGGAGGCCCAGTACTTC.

CDR3 DNA: TGTGCCAGCAGTTACGGGCAGGGCTTTAAGTACAATGAGCAGTTCTTC. Residues: CASSYGQGFKYNEQFF. The chain links TRBV6-5 to TRBJ2-1; a weak D match, TRBD1 (5 bases). Trimming shortened V by 2 bases and J by 4 bases, and 15 bases separated the two germline ends. The germline V gene has CDR1 MNHEY and CDR2 SVGAGI. There are 16 residues in the CDR3.

The J gene is TRBJ1-2, the V gene TRBV6-1, with 7 positions matching TRBD1. Unmatched junction bases numbered 10, after V lost 6 bases and J lost 6 bases. Germline CDR1 MNHNS, CDR2 SASEGT. The CDR3 is 14 residues long. The CDR3 loop is CASRPRTGSDGYTF. The CDR3, as DNA: TGTGCCAGCAGGCCTCGGACAGGCTCCGATGGCTACACCTTC.

In nucleotides, the CDR3 is TGTGCCAGCAGCTTAATCCTTTCGACTAGCGGGGGAGATACGCAGTATTTT. Translating gives CASSLILSTSGGDTQYF. This chain links TRBV11-3 with TRBJ2-3; 12 bases are shared with TRBD2. Germline assignment: CDR1 SGHNT and CDR2 YENEEA. V shed 2 bases and J 5 bases; nucleotides not matched to a gene: 8. The CDR3 length is 17 residues.

The J gene is TRBJ2-7, the V gene TRBV6-5, with a weak D call TRBD1 (7 bases). V gave up 7 bases and J gave up 2 bases, with 15 bases separating them. This CDR3 region has 14 residues. The germline V gene encodes CDR1 MNHEY and CDR2 SVGAGI. CDR3 protein: CASISGGTAYEQYF. Written as DNA, the CDR3 is TGTGCCAGCATTAGCGGTGGGACAGCCTACGAGCAGTACTTC.

This clone was counted only a few times. The chain links TRBV10-3 to TRBJ1-6; no clear D. Germline V gene data show CDR1 as ENHRY and CDR2 as SYGVKD. CDR3 length equals 12 residues. Trimming shortened V by 3 bases and J by 9 bases, and 6 bases separated the two germline ends. CDR3 in amino acids: CAISDGRSPLHF. DNA of the CDR3: TGTGCCATCAGTGATGGGCGTTCACCCCTCCACTTT.

V gene TRBV7-8 combines with J gene TRBJ1-1; D call uncertain. Per the germline V gene, CDR1 is SGHVS and CDR2 is FQNEAQ. V was pared by 5 bases and J by 3 bases, with 16 bases between. The CDR3 has 15 amino acids. The CDR3 reads CASSPPRGEHTEAFF. In DNA, the CDR3 is TGTGCCAGCAGCCCCCCCCGGGGTGAACACACTGAAGCTTTCTTT.

The chain recombines TRBV18 with TRBJ1-1; D is undetermined. This CDR3 is built from 13 residues. V lost 4 bases and J lost 5, with 11 bases in between. Germline V gene sequence: CDR1 KGHSH, CDR2 LQKENI. The CDR3 DNA follows: TGTGCCAGCTCACACGGGGTCGGGACTGAAGCTTTCTTT. Its protein product is CASSHGVGTEAFF.

The chain couples TRBV6-6 to TRBJ1-5; a weak D match, TRBD1 (6 bases). Germline CDR1 is MNHNY and CDR2 is SVGAGI (reference sequence). Trimming took off 2 bases at V and 4 bases at J, with 12 bases between the two ends. This CDR3 spans 15 amino acids. This chain's CDR3 is CASSYLEQGNQPQHF. In DNA form, the CDR3 reads TGTGCCAGCAGTTACCTAGAACAGGGAAATCAGCCCCAGCATTTT.

The J gene is TRBJ1-4, the V gene TRBV15; no reliable D call. The ends were cut back, 1 base at V and 6 bases at J, with 9 bases in the middle. Germline values: CDR1 LNHNV, CDR2 YYDKDF (reference sequence). This CDR3 spans 14 amino acids. The CDR3 spells CATSRGSLDEKLFF. The CDR3 DNA is TGTGCCACCAGCAGAGGTAGCCTTGATGAAAAACTGTTTTTT.

This chain links TRBV19 with TRBJ1-5; D possibly corresponds to TRBD1 (5 bases). The V gene lost 5 bases and the J gene lost 5 bases, with 19 bases spanning the gap. The germline V gene has CDR1 LNHDA and CDR2 SQIVND (reference sequence). CDR3 size: 16 residues. CDR3 amino acids: CASSFNPGDSDQPQHF. The CDR3 coding sequence is TGTGCCAGTAGTTTTAATCCGGGGGACTCAGATCAGCCCCAGCATTTT.

The genes are TRBV12-3 or TRBV12-4 and TRBJ1-3; perhaps TRBD1 as D (5 bases). The CDR3 sequence is 13 residues long. V was trimmed by 8 bases and J by 0 bases, leaving 8 bases between them. The DNA of the CDR3 is TGTGCCAGCGGCACAGGCTCTGGAAACACCATATATTTT. Protein product: CASGTGSGNTIYF.

The chain combines TRBV5-1 with TRBJ2-7; weak D call: TRBD1 (6 bases). Germline CDR1 and CDR2: SGHRS and YFSETQ. This CDR3 comprises 14 residues. Trimming took off 4 bases at V and 1 base at J, with 12 bases between the two ends. CDR3: CASSPQGLSYEQYF. For the CDR3, the DNA is TGCGCCAGCAGCCCCCAGGGGTTATCCTACGAGCAGTACTTC.

This clone was observed a few times. This rearrangement joins TRBV27 to TRBJ1-6; TRBD1 might be the D (6 bases). The germline gives CDR1 MNHEY, CDR2 SMNVEV (reference sequence). Trimming took off 5 bases at V and 7 bases at J, with 15 bases between the two ends. The CDR3 loop spans 15 amino acids. The DNA of the CDR3 is TGTGCCAGCAGTCCGACGACAGGCTGGAATTCACCCCTCCACTTT. Its translation is CASSPTTGWNSPLHF.

V and J are TRBV30 and TRBJ1-5; 7 bases match TRBD1. Germline V gene lookup returns CDR1 GTSNPN and CDR2 SVGIG (reference sequence). With 2 bases clipped from V and 9 bases from J, the junction kept 10 bases outside the gene matches. CDR3 length equals 14 residues. The CDR3 spells CAWSKGQGDLPQHF. CDR3 bases: TGTGCCTGGAGTAAGGGGCAGGGGGATTTGCCCCAGCATTTT.

This clone was found once. The V and J genes are TRBV3-1 (or the pseudogene TRBV3-2) and TRBJ2-4; a weak D match, TRBD2 (6 bases). The CDR3 sequence is 15 residues long. Per germline, CDR1 LGHDT and CDR2 YNNKEL (reference sequence). V gave up 1 base and J gave up 7 bases, with 14 bases separating them. Written as DNA, the CDR3 is TGTGCCAGCAGCCAAGCGGGTCTGGGAGGCAACATTCAGTACTTC. Residues: CASSQAGLGGNIQYF.

The chain recombines TRBV11-2 with TRBJ2-7; a weak D match, TRBD2 (5 bases). The germline V gene encodes CDR1 SGHAT and CDR2 FQNNGV. V lost 5 bases, J lost 8 bases, and 16 bases lay in between. The CDR3 contains 13 residues. CDR3 nucleotide sequence: TGTGCCAGCAGCACCGAGCGGCTGGGTCAGCAGTACTTC. It encodes CASSTERLGQQYF.

The rearrangement uses TRBV6-6 and TRBJ1-5; no definite D call. The germline V and J ends were trimmed by 8 bases and 5 bases, with 13 bases remaining between them. This CDR3 is 13 amino acids long. Per the germline V gene, CDR1 is MNHNY and CDR2 is SVGAGI (reference sequence). The CDR3 DNA follows: TGTGCCAGCGGTGGAGGCTGGGATCAGCCCCAGCATTTT. This gives the protein CASGGGWDQPQHF.

This chain links TRBV25-1 with TRBJ2-2; weak D call: TRBD2 (5 bases). Per germline, CDR1 MGHDK and CDR2 SYGVNS. V shed 0 bases and J shed 6 bases, with 14 bases lying between them. The CDR3 runs 16 residues. The CDR3 coding sequence is TGTGCCAGCAGTGAATATCTCCGGGGTAGGCCCGGGGAGCTGTTTTTT. Protein: CASSEYLRGRPGELFF.

V gene TRBV5-3 combines with J gene TRBJ1-2, with 7 bases matching TRBD1. TRBV5-3 is noted as an ORF with a role that remains uncertain. The ends lost 4 bases at V and 7 bases at J; junction bases unmatched: 7. The CDR3 runs 13 residues. CDR3: CARSEGQRGGYTF. CDR3 coding DNA: TGTGCCAGAAGCGAGGGACAGAGGGGTGGCTACACCTTC.

The chain has TRBV19 and TRBJ1-1, with D maybe TRBD1 (6 bases). Germline assignment: CDR1 LNHDA and CDR2 SQIVND (reference sequence). Trimming removed 7 bases at V and 4 bases at J, with 19 bases between. The CDR3 is 15 amino acids. The CDR3: CASTWEQGRGTEAFF. DNA of the CDR3: TGTGCCAGTACCTGGGAACAGGGAAGGGGCACTGAAGCTTTCTTT.

CDR3 sequence reads: CASTGTEGNTIYF. The DNA for the CDR3 is TGCGCCAGCACCGGGACAGAAGGAAACACCATATATTTT. This chain links TRBV5-1 with TRBJ1-3; 7 bases match TRBD1. The CDR3 sequence is 13 residues long. Per germline, CDR1 SGHRS and CDR2 YFSETQ. Trimming removed 6 bases from V and 4 bases from J; junction bases left unmatched: 4. The full variable domain, rest sourced from reference TRBV5-1 and TRBJ1-3, is KAGVTQTPRYLIKTRGQQVTLSCSPISGHRSVSWYQQTPGQGLQFLFEYFSETQRNKGNFPGRFSGRQFSNSRSEMNVSTLELGDSALYLCASTGTEGNTIYFGEGSWLTVV.

With respect to this clone: Other nucleotide sequences in the sample specify the same CDR3. The gene calls are TRBV18 and TRBJ1-5, with 7 bases identical to TRBD1. Trimming cost V 3 bases and J 5 bases; bases outside gene matches: 1. The CDR3 has 13 amino acids. Germline CDR1 and CDR2: KGHSH and LQKENI. CDR3 residues: CASSPDRDQPQHF. DNA of the CDR3: TGTGCCAGCTCACCTGACAGGGATCAGCCCCAGCATTTT.

The genes are TRBV2 and TRBJ2-3; D ambiguous. Germline loops: CDR1 SNHLY, CDR2 FYNNEI. V was pared by 6 bases and J by 0 bases, with 7 bases between. The CDR3 consists of 13 residues. CDR3 DNA: TGTGCCAGCAGGGGCGCAAGCACAGATACGCAGTATTTT. Its translation: CASRGASTDTQYF. Using reference TRBV2 and TRBJ2-3 for the parts outside the CDR3, the full variable domain is EPEVTQTPSHQVTQMGQEVILRCVPISNHLYFYWYRQILGQKVEFLVSFYNNEISEKSEIFDDQFSVERPDGSNFTLKIRSTKLEDSAMYFCASRGASTDTQYFGPGTRLTVL.